The 30 T cell receptor beta chains presented below share a single source sample, sequenced in a study of CD8+CD57+ T cells in acquired aplastic anemia. Only patients with CD8+CD57+ cell expansion on flow cytometry were chosen for sequencing. According to the study, genomic DNA was the template for TCR beta VDJ and CDR3 profiling. TCRdb independently ran MiXCR on the reads; one entry per CDR3 protein. Of just over 150,000 distinct CDR3 sequences listed, about 50% are singletons. Sequencing was performed on sorted CD4+, CD8+, or CD8+CD57+ T cells (not recorded which) from PBMCs. These receptors originate from a human donor with aplastic anemia.

This clonotype occurred many times. The chain has TRBV7-3 and TRBJ2-3, with 15 bases that match TRBD2. J lost 3 bases, V lost 0 bases, and 7 bases had no gene match. The CDR3 extends over 19 amino acids. The germline CDR1 and CDR2 sequences are SGHTA and FQGTGA. The DNA of the CDR3 is TGTGCCAGCAGCTTAACGGCTGAGGGACTAGCGGGAGGAACAGATACGCAGTATTTT. Its protein product is CASSLTAEGLAGGTDTQYF.

This chain connects TRBV11-2 to TRBJ1-4, with TRBD1 identical over 9 bases. After removal of 5 bases from V and 5 bases from J, the junction contained 9 bases not matched to a gene. The CDR3 totals 16 residues. CDR1 SGHAT and CDR2 FQNNGV come from the germline V gene. The CDR3 nucleotides are TGTGCCAGCAGCCCAAACGCCGGGACAGGGAATGAAAAACTGTTTTTT. It is translated as CASSPNAGTGNEKLFF.

J is TRBJ2-7 and V is TRBV27; D might be TRBD2 (5 bases). Germline V gives CDR1 MNHEY, CDR2 SMNVEV (reference sequence). The V gene lost 4 bases and the J gene lost 9 bases, with 25 bases spanning the gap. This CDR3 spans 16 amino acids. In DNA, the CDR3 is TGTGCCAGCAGTTACATCCCCGGGATAGGCCGTTATCGGCAGTACTTC. Translating gives CASSYIPGIGRYRQYF.

The gene calls are TRBV7-8 and TRBJ2-6, with D unresolved. Germline-derived CDR1 and CDR2 are SGHVS and FQNEAQ. Trimming removed 5 bases from V and 1 base from J, with 18 bases in between. This CDR3 spans 18 amino acids. DNA for the CDR3: TGTGCCAGCAGCGACCGACGGATTGCTCCGTCTGGGGCCAACGTCCTGACTTTC. Its translation is CASSDRRIAPSGANVLTF.

This clonotype appeared a single time. The chain employs TRBV2 and TRBJ1-1; TRBD1 matches at 7 bases. Trimming removed 7 bases from V and 1 base from J; junction bases left unmatched: 3. The CDR3 runs to 13 residues. Looked up from germline, CDR1 is SNHLY and CDR2 is FYNNEI. The CDR3 region has the DNA TGTGCCAGCACCACAGGGGAGAACACTGAAGCTTTCTTT. It translates to CASTTGENTEAFF.

The gene calls are TRBV10-3 and TRBJ2-7; possibly TRBD2 for D (6 bases). V dropped 6 bases and J dropped 9 bases, with 15 bases sitting between them. CDR3 length: 12 amino acids. Germline values: CDR1 ENHRY, CDR2 SYGVKD. The CDR3 DNA reads TGTGCCATCAGCGGGTCGGGGGAAGGGCAGTACTTC. This gives the protein CAISGSGEGQYF.

The chain combines TRBV10-3 with TRBJ2-3; TRBD2 matches at 13 bases. Germline trimming cut 0 bases from V and 4 bases from J; bases unmatched to any gene: 7. Germline V gene sequence: CDR1 ENHRY, CDR2 SYGVKD. The CDR3 totals 18 residues. The DNA of the CDR3 is TGTGCCATCAGTGAGTCCGGGACTAGCGGGACAGGGGCAGATACGCAGTATTTT. Its protein product is CAISESGTSGTGADTQYF.

This clonotype was counted a single time. Possible read error: a much larger clone is one base away. The V call is TRBV5-6, the J call TRBJ1-1, with D uncertain. Germline-derived CDR1 and CDR2 are SGHDT and YYEEEE. V lost 4 bases and J 10 bases, leaving 14 bases between the germline ends. The CDR3 runs to 12 residues. DNA for the CDR3: TGTGCCAGCAGCCATGGCCCCAGAGCAGCTTTCTTT. Its translation is CASSHGPRAAFF.

The V call is TRBV7-9, the J call TRBJ1-6; the D gene is possibly TRBD1 (5 bases). Germline assignment: CDR1 SEHNR and CDR2 FQNEAQ (reference sequence). The CDR3 totals 13 residues. V lost 0 bases, J lost 16 bases, and 13 bases lay in between. The DNA for the CDR3 is TGTGCCAGCAGCTTAGCCCCGGGGGACCGTCTCCACTTT. Its translation: CASSLAPGDRLHF. Full variable domain (remainder filled in from reference TRBV7-9 and TRBJ1-6): DTGVSQNPRHKITKRGQNVTFRCDPISEHNRLYWYRQTLGQGPEFLTYFQNEAQLEKSRLLSDRFSAERPKGSFSTLEIQRTEQGDSAMYLCASSLAPGDRLHFGNGTRLTVT.

This clonotype was detected only once. In this CDR3 the conserved last residue, phenylalanine or tryptophan, is missing, so a read error is likely. This chain links TRBV13 with TRBJ2-1, with D uncertain. Trimming took off 5 bases at V and 7 bases at J, with 9 bases between the two ends. Germline CDR1 is PRHDT and CDR2 is FYEKMQ (reference sequence). The CDR3 runs 12 residues. CDR3 in DNA: TGTGCCAGCAGCCAAGATCTGAATGAGCAGTTCTGC. Amino acids: CASSQDLNEQFC.

The chain uses TRBV12-3 or TRBV12-4 and TRBJ1-5; weak D call: TRBD1 (5 bases). The V end lost 3 bases, the J end lost 0 bases, and 15 bases lay between the germline ends. The CDR3 contains 17 residues. The DNA of the CDR3 is TGTGCCAGCAGTTTTTCCCCTGGGGCATATAGCAATCAGCCCCAGCATTTT. Its protein is CASSFSPGAYSNQPQHF.

The chain uses TRBV20-1 and TRBJ1-4, with unresolved D. The CDR3 covers 14 residues. The ends were cut back, 5 bases at V and 0 bases at J, with 10 bases in the middle. The germline V gene has CDR1 DFQATT and CDR2 SNEGSKA (reference sequence). CDR3 sequence: CSAQVRSTNEKLFF. The CDR3 nucleotides read TGCAGTGCTCAAGTCCGCTCAACTAATGAAAAACTGTTTTTT.

The genes are TRBV7-2 and TRBJ2-1; TRBD2 matches 8 bases. The CDR3 extends over 16 amino acids. After removal of 4 bases from V and 8 bases from J, the junction contained 13 bases not matched to a gene. CDR1 SGHTA and CDR2 FQGNSA come from the germline V gene. The DNA of the CDR3 is TGTGCCAGCAGCTCCCACACGGGGGGGAGGAACGATGAGCAGTTCTTC. Encoded protein: CASSSHTGGRNDEQFF. The full variable domain, rest sourced from reference TRBV7-2 and TRBJ2-1, is GAGVSQSPSNKVTEKGKDVELRCDPISGHTALYWYRQSLGQGLEFLIYFQGNSAPDKSGLPSDRFSAERTGGSVSTLTIQRTQQEDSAVYLCASSSHTGGRNDEQFFGPGTRLTVL.

Note on this clonotype: Just one base apart from a much larger clone, this may be a read error. Given the absence of the conserved phenylalanine or tryptophan at the CDR3 end, a read error is likely. V and J are TRBV9 and TRBJ2-7, with 8 positions matching TRBD2. CDR1 SGDLS and CDR2 YYNGEE come from the germline V gene. The V gene end was trimmed by 3 bases and the J gene end by 2 bases; junction bases not matched to a gene: 7. The CDR3 extends over 15 amino acids. The CDR3 sequence is CASSAGSGVAYEQYL. Written as DNA, the CDR3 is TGTGCCAGCAGCGCTGGTAGCGGGGTCGCCTACGAGCAGTACCTC.

This clonotype was observed at least ten times. The chain is built from TRBV13 and TRBJ2-1; D remains unclear. The V and J ends lost 2 bases and 2 bases respectively, with 4 bases between them. Germline CDR1 reads PRHDT; CDR2 reads FYEKMQ (reference sequence). The CDR3 spans 13 residues. The CDR3: CASSLSPYNEQFF. The CDR3 DNA sequence: TGTGCCAGCAGCTTATCCCCCTACAATGAGCAGTTCTTC.

This chain connects TRBV24-1 to TRBJ2-1; TRBD1 matches at 10 bases. The CDR3 has 16 residues. The germline gives CDR1 KGHDR, CDR2 SFDVKD. Trimming removed 4 bases from V and 4 bases from J; junction bases left unmatched: 6. The CDR3 region has the DNA TGTGCCACCAGTGAGTGGACAGGGGGGCCTTACAATGAGCAGTTCTTC. This sequence encodes CATSEWTGGPYNEQFF.

The chain uses TRBV24-1 and TRBJ2-7; a possible D gene is TRBD1 (6 bases). The CDR3 extends over 12 amino acids. V was clipped by 4 bases and J by 6 bases, with 9 bases between them. Germline CDR1 and CDR2: KGHDR and SFDVKD. CDR3 region: CATSEPRGEQYF. The CDR3 DNA follows: TGTGCCACCAGTGAACCCAGGGGCGAGCAGTACTTC.

Regarding this clonotype: A read error may be the cause here, since a much bigger clone is one base away. The rearrangement uses TRBV2 and TRBJ1-2; 7 nucleotides line up with TRBD1. The V and J ends lost 6 bases and 3 bases, in that order; junction bases with no gene match: 7. The CDR3 is 14 amino acids. Germline CDR1 reads SNHLY; CDR2 reads FYNNEI. In DNA form, the CDR3 reads TGTGCCAGCAGGCCAACAGGGGTCGACTATGGCTACACCTTC. Its protein is CASRPTGVDYGYTF.

The table lists this clonotype with a few counts. The CDR3 nucleotides are TGTGCCATCAGGGGACTAGCGGGGGACAATGAGCAGTTCTTC. Its protein is CAIRGLAGDNEQFF. V gene TRBV10-3 combines with J gene TRBJ2-1; 14 nucleotides agree with TRBD2. J gave up 5 bases and V 6 bases, and 0 bases lay outside the gene matches. Germline CDR1 and CDR2: ENHRY and SYGVKD. The CDR3 consists of 14 residues.

This clonotype has only a few counts. This chain links TRBV7-2 with TRBJ2-7; D perhaps matches TRBD1 (6 bases). Trimming cost V 1 base and J 6 bases, with 7 bases left between them. This CDR3 is 12 amino acids long. Looked up from germline, CDR1 is SGHTA and CDR2 is FQGNSA. The CDR3 sequence is CASSLGGLEQYF. The DNA of the CDR3 is TGTGCCAGCAGCTTAGGGGGGCTCGAGCAGTACTTC.

This clonotype has ten or more counts. Written as DNA, the CDR3 is TGTGCCAGCAGCTTAGAACTAGCGGTTGAGCAGTTCTTC. This codes for CASSLELAVEQFF. This chain joins TRBV7-9 and TRBJ2-1, with TRBD2 matching over 8 bases. With V trimmed by 1 base and J by 9 bases, 2 bases remained unmatched. This CDR3 is 13 amino acids long. Germline CDR1 is SEHNR and CDR2 is FQNEAQ (reference sequence).

The J gene is TRBJ2-5, the V gene TRBV20-1, with D uncertain. Trimming took off 1 base at V and 5 bases at J, with 8 bases between the two ends. In germline, CDR1 is DFQATT, CDR2 SNEGSKA (reference sequence). This CDR3 comprises 12 residues. The CDR3 spells CSARVRTETQYF. The DNA for the CDR3 is TGCAGTGCTAGAGTAAGGACGGAGACCCAGTACTTC.

This clonotype was counted at least ten times. The chain uses TRBV9 and TRBJ2-1, with 9 positions matching TRBD2. V gave up 3 bases and J gave up 2 bases; unmatched junction bases: 3. The CDR3 is 15 residues long. The germline gives CDR1 SGDLS, CDR2 YYNGEE. The CDR3 is CASSATSGTYNEQFF. The CDR3 nucleotides are TGTGCCAGCAGCGCGACTAGCGGCACCTACAATGAGCAGTTCTTC.

The chain couples TRBV15 to TRBJ2-7; TRBD2 agrees at 7 bases. J was trimmed by 3 bases and V by 5 bases; bases with no gene match: 4. This CDR3 spans 13 amino acids. CDR1 is LNHNV and CDR2 is YYDKDF in the germline V gene (reference sequence). The DNA for the CDR3 is TGTGCCACCAGCCGGGGGGTAGGCTACGAGCAGTACTTC. Its protein product is CATSRGVGYEQYF.

This clonotype appeared a few times. Mismatch with germline at one junction end may stem from a read error. This chain uses TRBV5-1 with TRBJ2-3, with unresolved D. The V gene's germline CDR1 is SGHRS and CDR2 YFSETQ. CDR3 length equals 12 residues. CDR3 residues: CASSLNPDTRYF. The CDR3 DNA reads TGCGCCAGCAGCTTGAATCCAGATACGCGGTATTTT.

The chain is built from TRBV25-1 and TRBJ1-1, with TRBD1 identical over 9 bases. The V and J ends lost 5 bases and 4 bases, in that order; junction bases with no gene match: 11. Per germline, CDR1 MGHDK and CDR2 SYGVNS. This CDR3 region has 16 residues. CDR3 loop: CASSLGDRARSTEAFF. In DNA, the CDR3 is TGTGCCAGCAGTCTAGGGGACAGGGCAAGGAGCACTGAAGCTTTCTTT.

This CDR3 is CAISEVQLGNYGYTF. The CDR3 nucleotides are TGTGCCATCAGTGAGGTACAGCTTGGTAACTATGGCTACACCTTC. V is TRBV10-3 and J is TRBJ1-2, with D uncertain. CDR1 is ENHRY, CDR2 SYGVKD, per germline. V was clipped by 2 bases and J by 1 base, with 11 bases between them. CDR3 length equals 15 residues.

This clonotype occurred many times. The V gene is TRBV15, the J gene TRBJ2-1; D not resolved. The CDR3 is 15 residues long. Germline loops: CDR1 LNHNV, CDR2 YYDKDF (reference sequence). V dropped 5 bases and J dropped 5 bases, with 16 bases sitting between them. CDR3 loop: CATSAPPMGNNEQFF. In DNA, the CDR3 is TGTGCCACCAGCGCCCCGCCCATGGGCAACAATGAGCAGTTCTTC.

The V and J genes are TRBV10-3 and TRBJ2-7; 8 bases are shared with TRBD2. V was clipped by 6 bases and J by 4 bases; unmatched bases: 11. CDR1 is ENHRY, CDR2 SYGVKD, per germline. The CDR3 consists of 15 residues. The CDR3 nucleotides are TGTGCCATCAGGAAGCGGGAGAGTTTAGGATACGAGCAGTACTTC. Protein product: CAIRKRESLGYEQYF.

This clonotype was found a few times. The gene calls are TRBV27 and TRBJ2-3, with a possible D match to TRBD1 (6 bases). V was shortened by 0 bases and J by 0 bases, with 10 bases between the two germline ends. The CDR3 length is 16 residues. The germline CDR1 and CDR2 sequences are MNHEY and SMNVEV (reference sequence). In nucleotides, the CDR3 is TGTGCCAGCAGTTTATCCCTTGACAGGAGCACAGATACGCAGTATTTT. Residues: CASSLSLDRSTDTQYF.